One sample yielded the 13 T cell receptor beta chains listed below, sequenced in a study of cytomegalovirus exposure and HLA in healthy donors. This PCR relied on a set of 60 Vbeta primers and 13 Jbeta primers. Sequenced by immunoSEQ multiplex PCR; TCRdb stores in-frame clones only, minus some. The listing contains approximately 50,000 clones. Material for sequencing was PBMCs. These receptors were taken from a woman in her thirties or forties in good health and CMV-seronegative.

The chain uses TRBV4-1 and TRBJ1-1; TRBD1 is a possible D gene (6 bases). The CDR3 is made up of 14 amino acids. Trimming cost V 4 bases and J 5 bases, with 14 bases left between them. The germline gives CDR1 MGHRA, CDR2 YSYEKL. CDR3 sequence reads: CASSPKEGGTEAFF. The CDR3 DNA follows: TGCGCCAGCAGCCCTAAGGAGGGGGGGACTGAAGCTTTCTTT.

The V and J genes are TRBV7-6 and TRBJ1-5; 8 bases match TRBD1. The CDR3 totals 14 residues. Germline V lookup: CDR1 SGHVS, CDR2 FNYEAQ. V lost 4 bases to trimming and J lost 7 bases; unmatched junction nucleotides: 6. CDR3 in DNA: TGTGCCAGCAGCTCCACAGGGGGTGCACAGCCCCAGCATTTT. It encodes CASSSTGGAQPQHF.

J is TRBJ1-5 and V is TRBV28, with a weak D call TRBD1 (5 bases). Trimming took 2 bases from V and 7 from J, leaving 15 bases between them. The germline V gene encodes CDR1 MDHEN and CDR2 SYDVKM. This CDR3 spans 15 amino acids. CDR3 sequence reads: CASSLVPGLRQPQHF. The DNA of the CDR3 is TGTGCCAGCAGTTTAGTCCCAGGGCTCCGGCAGCCCCAGCATTTT. Using reference TRBV28 and TRBJ1-5 for the parts outside the CDR3, the full variable domain is DVKVTQSSRYLVKRTGEKVFLECVQDMDHENMFWYRQDPGLGLRLIYFSYDVKMKEKGDIPEGYSVSREKKERFSLILESASTNQTSMYLCASSLVPGLRQPQHFGDGTRLSIL.

The rearrangement joins TRBV7-9 to TRBJ1-6; 8 positions agree with TRBD1. Trimming took 5 bases from V and 6 from J; bases not matched to a gene: 6. The CDR3 extends over 15 amino acids. Germline CDR1 SEHNR, CDR2 FQNEAQ (reference sequence). Here the CDR3 reads CASSALDRGNSPLHF. The CDR3, as DNA: TGTGCCAGCAGCGCGTTAGACAGGGGTAATTCACCCCTCCACTTT.

The chain combines TRBV7-9 with TRBJ1-6; D remains unclear. Germline CDR1 and CDR2: SEHNR and FQNEAQ (reference sequence). Trimming removed 0 bases from V and 7 bases from J, with 10 bases in between. The CDR3 consists of 15 residues. CDR3 coding DNA: TGTGCCAGCAGCTTAGCGAGGGCAACAAATTCACCCCTCCACTTT. Protein product: CASSLARATNSPLHF.

The chain is built from TRBV18 and TRBJ2-7; tentative D call: TRBD2 (5 bases). CDR3 length: 15 amino acids. Trimming removed 2 bases from V and 1 base from J, with 12 bases in between. The germline gives CDR1 KGHSH, CDR2 LQKENI. CDR3 sequence reads: CASSPFSRRSYEQYF. The DNA of the CDR3 is TGTGCCAGCTCACCATTTAGCAGGAGGTCCTACGAGCAGTACTTC.

Turning to this clone: Relative to the germline gene, one junction end is altered; a read error may explain this. Other DNA variants within this sample encode the same CDR3. The chain recombines TRBV5-1 with TRBJ1-6; D is undetermined. The CDR3 consists of 14 residues. The germline CDR1 and CDR2 sequences are SGHRS and YFSETQ. The CDR3 sequence is CASSLADSLSPLHF. CDR3 in DNA: TGCGCCAGCAGCTTGGCCGACTCCCTTTCACCCCTACACTTT.

V is TRBV19 and J is TRBJ2-1, with a tentative D call TRBD1 (6 bases). The V and J ends lost 6 bases and 5 bases respectively, with 17 bases between them. CDR3 length equals 15 residues. From germline, CDR1 is LNHDA and CDR2 SQIVND (reference sequence). CDR3 region: CASSRQVGIDNEQFF. In nucleotides, the CDR3 is TGTGCCAGTAGCCGACAGGTAGGAATCGACAATGAGCAGTTCTTC.

The rearrangement links TRBV5-1 to TRBJ1-1; D ambiguous. This CDR3 is 13 amino acids long. Germline assignment: CDR1 SGHRS and CDR2 YFSETQ. V was clipped by 7 bases and J by 0 bases, with 10 bases between them. CDR3 sequence: CASSEGMNTEAFF. For the CDR3, the DNA is TGCGCCAGCTCCGAGGGTATGAACACTGAAGCTTTCTTT.

The CDR3 protein is CASSLGRGPGNTIYF. DNA of the CDR3: TGTGCCAGCAGCTTGGGAAGGGGGCCGGGAAACACCATATATTTT. V usage is TRBV5-4 and J usage is TRBJ1-3; TRBD1 agrees at 7 bases. The CDR3 runs to 15 residues. The germline V gene encodes CDR1 SGHNT and CDR2 YYREEE (reference sequence). V lost 0 bases, J lost 4 bases, and 4 bases stayed unmatched.

The chain links TRBV5-1 to TRBJ2-5; 10 bases fit TRBD2. Trimming at V came to 1 base and at J to 5 bases, leaving 8 bases not matched to a gene. Germline-derived CDR1 and CDR2 are SGHRS and YFSETQ. CDR3 length: 16 residues. Here the CDR3 DNA reads TGCGCCAGCAGCTTGACTAGCGGGGTACTCCAGGAGACCCAGTACTTC. Protein: CASSLTSGVLQETQYF.

Written as DNA, the CDR3 is TGTGCCAGCAGCCTTGACAGGTCTCTAGGTCAGCCCCAGCATTTT. Protein: CASSLDRSLGQPQHF. V usage is TRBV4-2 and J usage is TRBJ1-5; D might be TRBD1 (6 bases). V was clipped by 4 bases and J by 6 bases, with 16 bases between them. This CDR3 comprises 15 residues. Germline V CDR1 and CDR2: LGHNA, YNFKEQ.

The chain employs TRBV6-5 and TRBJ1-1; 8 bases line up with TRBD1. The CDR3 length is 13 residues. The V gene end was trimmed by 6 bases and the J gene end by 1 base; junction bases not matched to a gene: 1. CDR1 and CDR2 from the germline V gene are MNHEY and SVGAGI. The CDR3 DNA reads as TGTGCCAGCAGGGGGACAGGGAACACTGAAGCTTTCTTT. This gives the protein CASRGTGNTEAFF.